This T cell receptor (beta chain) was captured by sequencing in a study of control samples from healthy donors and cancer patients. Germline assignment: CDR1 SGHNT and CDR2 YENEEA. The CDR3 consists of 13 residues. Deletions cut 2 bases from V and 6 bases from J, with 10 bases between. Generated by immunoSEQ multiplex PCR, the TCRdb table keeps only in-frame clones and is missing some. This table holds about 79,000 clones, roughly 93% found once. The sequence came from a woman aged 35 to 49 with lung cancer. The chain carries TRBV11-3 and TRBJ1-1, with unresolved D. Source material: PBMCs. This CDR3 is CASSLNDKSEAFF. The DNA for the CDR3 is TGTGCCAGCAGCTTAAATGACAAGTCTGAAGCTTTCTTT.